This T cell receptor beta chain was sequenced in a study of somatic mutations in cytotoxic T cells in rheumatoid arthritis. Study-level points and caveats: CD8+ clonality rose with age in rheumatoid arthritis patients, unlike in healthy controls.

Clones were read by immunoSEQ multiplex PCR, and TCRdb kept only the in-frame ones, dropping some. The sample carries about 20,000 clones, about 85% recorded once. Germline CDR1 is SEHNR and CDR2 is FQNEAQ (reference sequence). With 5 bases clipped from V and 5 bases from J, the junction kept 10 bases outside the gene matches. This CDR3 is 16 amino acids long. Comments on this clone: Its antigen is currently unknown.

This sequence originates from a woman between 40 and 50 years old with rheumatoid arthritis. V is TRBV7-9 and J is TRBJ2-7; 12 positions match TRBD2. Sequenced: CD8+ T cells sorted from blood. CDR3 loop: CASSGRLAGAVDEQYF. DNA for the CDR3: TGTGCCAGCAGCGGCCGACTAGCGGGGGCCGTGGACGAGCAGTACTTC.